Below are 8 T cell receptor beta chains sequenced from a single sample in a study of T cells in Graves' hyperthyroidism and ophthalmopathy. TCR beta CDR3 region amplification was performed from RNA transcripts. The TCR CDR3 was amplified in a first-round RT-PCR using the HTBI primer set. TCRdb re-called the multiplex PCR reads through MiXCR, storing one row per CDR3 protein. The sample carries roughly 630,000 distinct CDR3 sequences, about 15% recorded once. Sequencing used blood. The receptors derive from a woman between 25 and 40 years old with Graves' hyperthyroidism.

With regard to this clonotype: This may be a read error, as it is one base from a much larger clone. This chain connects TRBV13 to TRBJ2-7; D uncertain. CDR1 is PRHDT, CDR2 FYEKMQ, per germline (reference sequence). The CDR3 covers 13 residues. Here the CDR3 reads CASSLPGTYGQYF. The CDR3 coding sequence is TGTGCCAGCAGCTTACCTGGAACCTACGGGCAGTACTTC.

This clonotype has a count of ten or more. The chain employs TRBV6-1 and TRBJ2-7, with 8 positions matching TRBD1. J gave up 2 bases and V 2 bases, and 14 bases lay outside the gene matches. CDR3 length equals 18 residues. Germline loops: CDR1 MNHNS, CDR2 SASEGT. The CDR3 loop is CASSELLWGQVGAYEQYF. CDR3 bases: TGTGCCAGCAGTGAATTACTATGGGGACAGGTTGGGGCCTACGAGCAGTACTTC.

This clonotype has at least ten counts. V and J are TRBV28 and TRBJ2-5, with D perhaps being TRBD1 or TRBD2 (6 bases each). Germline-derived CDR1 and CDR2 are MDHEN and SYDVKM. V lost 6 bases, J lost 5 bases, and 16 bases lay in between. CDR3 size: 14 residues. The CDR3 loop reads CASREPRGVETQYF. CDR3 coding DNA: TGTGCCAGCAGGGAACCGAGGGGGGTCGAGACCCAGTACTTC.

This clonotype was detected once. A read error is possible here, since a much larger clone lies one base away. The chain uses TRBV19 and TRBJ1-2; TRBD1 agrees at 8 bases. Per germline, CDR1 LNHDA and CDR2 SQIVND (reference sequence). The CDR3 spans 15 residues. The CDR3 sequence: CAGSIDRGRSYGYTF. The CDR3 DNA is TGTGCCGGTAGTATCGACAGGGGACGAAGCTATGGCTACACCTTC.

Many counts were recorded for this clonotype. This chain connects TRBV20-1 to TRBJ2-3, with D perhaps matching TRBD1 (5 bases). Trimming shortened V by 3 bases and J by 5 bases, and 27 bases separated the two germline ends. This CDR3 spans 18 amino acids. CDR1 is DFQATT, CDR2 SNEGSKA, per germline (reference sequence). CDR3: CSASLRWGLGGSGDTQYF. The CDR3 bases are TGCAGTGCTAGCCTCAGGTGGGGCTTAGGCGGATCGGGAGATACGCAGTATTTT.

This clonotype was observed once. This likely came from a read error, as a far larger clone is one base away. The chain links TRBV3-1 to TRBJ1-4; D not resolved. Per the germline V gene, CDR1 is LGHDT and CDR2 is YNNKEL (reference sequence). The CDR3 loop spans 11 amino acids. The DNA for the CDR3 is TGTGCCGGCAGCTCCAATGAAAAACTGTTTTTT. Translating gives CAGSSNEKLFF.

This clonotype was recorded at least ten times. V and J are TRBV5-1 and TRBJ2-5, with D perhaps matching TRBD2 (7 bases). The CDR3 has 15 amino acids. The germline CDR1 and CDR2 sequences are SGHRS and YFSETQ. Trimming cost V 0 bases and J 5 bases, with 14 bases left between them. CDR3 nucleotides: TGCGCCAGCAGCTTGGATCGGGGGGCGAGGGAGACCCAGTACTTC. Translating it yields CASSLDRGARETQYF.

The chain has TRBV30 and TRBJ2-7; 8 bases align to TRBD2. CDR3 length: 14 amino acids. Germline V gene sequence: CDR1 GTSNPN, CDR2 SVGIG (reference sequence). The V segment lost 0 bases and the J segment 5 bases; nucleotides outside the gene matches: 6. CDR3 sequence reads: CAWSVSGTSHEQYF. CDR3 nucleotides: TGTGCCTGGAGTGTAAGTGGGACTAGTCACGAGCAGTACTTC.